This is a list of T cell receptor beta chains from one sample in a study of cytomegalovirus exposure and HLA in healthy donors. Clones were read by immunoSEQ multiplex PCR, and TCRdb kept only the in-frame ones, dropping some. The table records some 150,000 clones, roughly 72% of them present only once. The sequenced material came from PBMCs. The source of these receptors is a man younger than 40 in good health and CMV-seronegative. The conserved cysteine and the conserved F or W are not part of the CDR3 here. The order of the fields is V gene, J gene, CDR3 protein.

>TRBV5-1|TRBJ2-5
ASSLAPLAGNQGTQY
>TRBV28|TRBJ1-3
ASGQRTGRGNTIY
>TRBV29-1|TRBJ2-7
SFILGTGKGYEQY
>TRBV7-6|TRBJ2-7
ASSLVGDRGNEQY
>TRBV7-3|TRBJ1-6
ASSLYGKGDSPLH
>TRBV6-4|TRBJ2-2
ASSEGGADTGELF
>TRBV29-1|TRBJ2-4
SATRDRVKNIQY
>TRBV4-1|TRBJ2-3
ASSQVSQRSTDTQY
>TRBV5-1|TRBJ2-7
ASSLSIPGTRSYEQY
>TRBV9|TRBJ2-3
ASSPTPRDRVADTQY
>TRBV6-1|TRBJ2-5
ASNPTSGGVETQY
>TRBV7-9|TRBJ1-3
ASSPQGSSGNTIY
>TRBV6-5|TRBJ2-7
ASRQGADEQY
>TRBV5-4|TRBJ1-1
ASSSGQGSTEAF
>TRBV5-1|.
ASRSRADSYEQY
>TRBV28|TRBJ2-3
ASSSGQRTDTQY
>TRBV9|TRBJ1-2
ASSVVTSGQDYGYT
>TRBV4-3|TRBJ2-7
ASSQVRDSYEQY
>TRBV19|TRBJ2-1
ASSIASGGRGEQF
>TRBV2|TRBJ2-1
ASSEAGQIYNEQF
>TRBV10-3|TRBJ1-1
AIRETGDTEAF
>TRBV10-3|TRBJ1-2
AISESISPLGGYT
>TRBV7-9|TRBJ1-1
ASSLEAAGSTEAF
>TRBV29-1|TRBJ1-1
GVAGGAVYTEAF
>TRBV5-6|TRBJ1-2
ASSDTGGNGYT
>TRBV4-2|TRBJ2-6
ASSQTAGTTFGANVLT